This TCR beta chain comes out of a study of blood T cell repertoires in COVID-19. Study-wide context: Samples of COVID-19 (acute and convalescent) were obtained from the United States, Italy and Spain. T cells, B-cell-depleted T cells, or PBMCs provided the cDNA or gDNA that served as material.

In the original workflow: Reference gene primer amplification yielded estimated nucleated cell counts. The repertoire was sequenced with immunoSEQ multiplex PCR; TCRdb's copy has only in-frame clones and lacks some. The V and J calls and clone size were taken over from that table, and D and trimming were inferred from the DNA. The data contain about 360,000 clones, 75% to 90% of them singletons. V gave up 0 bases and J gave up 0 bases, with 10 bases separating them. The CDR3 spans 17 residues. The germline gives CDR1 SGHNT, CDR2 YYREEE (reference sequence). The source material was peripheral blood. The chain employs TRBV5-4 and TRBJ1-6; D call uncertain. The receptor was isolated from a woman aged 60 to 75 with COVID-19, enrolled during active disease. Here the CDR3 reads CASSLAIQSSYNSPLHF. CDR3 in DNA: TGTGCCAGCAGCTTGGCCATACAGAGCTCCTATAATTCACCCCTCCACTTT.